What follows are 25 T cell receptor beta chains derived from one specimen sequenced in a study of vaccination effects on CD4 cells after COVID-19. Viral peptide pool expansion of antigen-specific CD4+ T cells preceded sequencing in the ViraFEST assay. Isolation of CD4+ T cells took place after about 10 days of culture. Nucleocapsid antibody tests were negative, and the vaccine recipients had no prior SARS-CoV-2 infection. The assay was immunoSEQ multiplex PCR, and TCRdb's table has in-frame clones only and misses some. The table records tens of thousands of clones, roughly 75% of them present only once. Their antigens are not known. The sample consisted of CD4+ T cells from PBMCs cultured with HCoV-OC43 spike peptides, taken before COVID-19 vaccination. This sample's subset: HCoV-OC43 spike overlapping peptide pool stimulation. These receptors originate from a human donor who received a COVID-19 vaccine.

The chain uses TRBV4-1 and TRBJ2-3; D is possibly TRBD1 or TRBD2 (5 bases each). The CDR3 contains 17 residues. Germline loops: CDR1 MGHRA, CDR2 YSYEKL. With 6 bases removed from V and 2 bases from J, the gap between germline ends came to 21 bases. The CDR3 spells CASSPHLLGTLTDTQYF. CDR3 coding DNA: TGCGCCAGCAGTCCCCATCTCTTAGGGACCCTCACAGATACGCAGTATTTT.

The sample holds a few counts of this clone. The chain has TRBV7-3 and TRBJ2-1; no reliable D call. This CDR3 region has 13 residues. V lost 4 bases to trimming and J lost 4 bases, with 8 bases between them. The germline V gene has CDR1 SGHTA and CDR2 FQGTGA. Written as DNA, the CDR3 is TGTGCCAGCAGCTCCAACAGTTACAATGAGCAGTTCTTC. This translates into CASSSNSYNEQFF.

The V and J genes are TRBV5-5 and TRBJ1-5; D perhaps matches TRBD1 (6 bases). CDR3 length equals 14 residues. Trimming cost V 0 bases and J 2 bases, with 6 bases left between them. Germline assignment: CDR1 SGHKS and CDR2 YYEKEE (reference sequence). CDR3 sequence: CASSLGTGNQPQHF. CDR3 nucleotide sequence: TGTGCCAGCAGCTTGGGGACAGGCAATCAGCCCCAGCATTTT.

The chain recombines TRBV24-1 with TRBJ2-2; 7 bases align to TRBD2. The CDR3 runs to 16 residues. Germline assignment: CDR1 KGHDR and CDR2 SFDVKD. V was pared by 6 bases and J by 1 base, with 7 bases of the junction left unmatched. This chain's CDR3 is CATSRGGVLNTGELFF. CDR3 nucleotide sequence: TGTGCCACCAGTCGTGGGGGGGTCCTGAACACCGGGGAGCTGTTTTTT.

The chain joins TRBV5-1 to TRBJ2-2; D ambiguous. Trimming removed 9 bases from V and 0 bases from J, with 12 bases in between. The length of the CDR3 is 14 residues. From germline, CDR1 is SGHRS and CDR2 YFSETQ. The CDR3 region has the DNA TGCGCCACCCAGGACGGTTCGAACACCGGGGAGCTGTTTTTT. Translating gives CATQDGSNTGELFF.

The chain is built from TRBV12-3 or TRBV12-4 and TRBJ1-1; D remains ambiguous. Trimming left V 9 bases short and J 4 bases short, with 15 bases between. This CDR3 is built from 13 residues. The CDR3 sequence is CASCLFASTEAFF. The CDR3 DNA reads as TGTGCCAGTTGCCTCTTTGCATCCACTGAAGCTTTCTTT.

The rearrangement joins TRBV10-3 to TRBJ2-2; tentatively, D is TRBD1 (6 bases). Trimming left V 10 bases short and J 7 bases short, with 16 bases between. The length of the CDR3 is 13 residues. Germline CDR1 ENHRY, CDR2 SYGVKD. CDR3 nucleotides: TGTGCCACCTCACAGGGACCTGACGGGGAGCTGTTTTTT. This gives the protein CATSQGPDGELFF.

The chain employs TRBV10-3 and TRBJ1-1; D is uncertain. V was pared by 3 bases and J by 8 bases, with 16 bases between. The length of the CDR3 is 14 residues. Looked up from germline, CDR1 is ENHRY and CDR2 is SYGVKD. The CDR3 sequence is CAISELGGAGEAFF. The DNA of the CDR3 is TGTGCCATCAGTGAACTTGGCGGAGCTGGCGAAGCTTTCTTT.

The chain joins TRBV27 to TRBJ2-5; D assignment may be TRBD1 or TRBD2 (6 bases each). Germline CDR1 MNHEY, CDR2 SMNVEV (reference sequence). This CDR3 has 15 residues. The V and J ends lost 2 bases and 0 bases respectively, with 10 bases between them. DNA for the CDR3: TGTGCCAGCAGTTTACGGGGGCTATACCAAGAGACCCAGTACTTC. It codes for CASSLRGLYQETQYF.

The chain combines TRBV6-5 with TRBJ2-2; 9 nucleotides line up with TRBD2. The trim removed 2 bases at V and 3 bases at J, leaving 1 base unmatched. The CDR3 runs to 15 residues. In germline, CDR1 is MNHEY, CDR2 SVGAGI. The CDR3 is CASSYRGGDTGELFF. In DNA, the CDR3 is TGTGCCAGCAGTTACCGCGGGGGGGACACCGGGGAGCTGTTTTTT.

V and J are TRBV7-2 and TRBJ2-3; unclear D gene. The V gene lost 1 base and the J gene lost 0 bases, with 5 bases spanning the gap. The CDR3 consists of 14 residues. Germline assignment: CDR1 SGHTA and CDR2 FQGNSA. This chain's CDR3 is CASSLVGSTDTQYF. The CDR3 DNA follows: TGTGCCAGCAGCTTAGTGGGTAGCACAGATACGCAGTATTTT.

This clone was seen a few times. The rearrangement joins TRBV9 to TRBJ2-1; D could derive from TRBD1 or TRBD2 (5 bases each). The CDR3 length is 15 residues. The V gene's germline CDR1 is SGDLS and CDR2 YYNGEE. V was pared by 4 bases and J by 4 bases, with 15 bases between. The CDR3 coding sequence is TGTGCCAGCAGCCTAGACCGGGGCAGGTACAATGAGCAGTTCTTC. Translated, it gives CASSLDRGRYNEQFF.

The chain combines TRBV18 with TRBJ1-1; D is unclear. The CDR3 has 15 residues. V lost 3 bases and J 0 bases, leaving 11 bases between the germline ends. Germline V gives CDR1 KGHSH, CDR2 LQKENI. The CDR3 spells CASSPLDGLNTEAFF. The CDR3 bases are TGTGCCAGCTCACCCCTGGACGGATTGAACACTGAAGCTTTCTTT. The whole variable domain, remainder taken from reference TRBV18 and TRBJ1-1, is NAGVMQNPRHLVRRRGQEARLRCSPMKGHSHVYWYRQLPEEGLKFMVYLQKENIIDESGMPKERFSAEFPKEGPSILRIQQVVRGDSAAYFCASSPLDGLNTEAFFGQGTRLTVV.

The chain recombines TRBV28 with TRBJ2-3, with 8 bases aligning to TRBD1. The CDR3 is made up of 16 amino acids. Germline CDR1 reads MDHEN; CDR2 reads SYDVKM. With 3 bases clipped from V and 0 bases from J, the junction kept 5 bases outside the gene matches. CDR3 residues: CASSFPGQGSTDTQYF. The DNA for the CDR3 is TGTGCCAGCAGTTTCCCCGGACAGGGAAGCACAGATACGCAGTATTTT.

The V and J genes are TRBV19 and TRBJ1-2; a possible D gene is TRBD1 (5 bases). Trimming removed 10 bases at V and 7 bases at J, with 28 bases between. CDR3 length: 16 amino acids. The germline V gene encodes CDR1 LNHDA and CDR2 SQIVND (reference sequence). CDR3 in DNA: TGTGCCACGGACACGGCCGGGGCCTGGGGGGAAAGTGGCTACACCTTC. It codes for CATDTAGAWGESGYTF.

The J gene is TRBJ1-4, the V gene TRBV5-1; perhaps TRBD1 as D (5 bases). V was clipped by 0 bases and J by 8 bases, with 11 bases between them. The CDR3 contains 14 residues. Germline V lookup: CDR1 SGHRS, CDR2 YFSETQ. CDR3 residues: CASSLGGDREKLFF. The CDR3 DNA reads TGCGCCAGCAGCTTGGGAGGGGATCGGGAAAAACTGTTTTTT.

V usage is TRBV30 and J usage is TRBJ1-3; the D is unclear. V lost 0 bases and J 0 bases, leaving 9 bases between the germline ends. Per the germline V gene, CDR1 is GTSNPN and CDR2 is SVGIG (reference sequence). This CDR3 is 15 amino acids long. CDR3 sequence: CAWSVSYRSGNTIYF. The CDR3 DNA sequence: TGTGCCTGGAGTGTCTCATACCGCTCTGGAAACACCATATATTTT. Based on the CDR3 plus reference TRBV30 and TRBJ1-3, the full variable domain is SQTIHQWPATLVQPVGSPLSLECTVEGTSNPNLYWYRQAAGRGLQLLFYSVGIGQISSEVPQNLSASRPQDRQFILSSKKLLLSDSGFYLCAWSVSYRSGNTIYFGEGSWLTVV.

The V gene is TRBV5-4, the J gene TRBJ1-3, with 11 bases identical to TRBD1. CDR3 length: 16 residues. With 4 bases clipped from V and 3 bases from J, the junction kept 6 bases outside the gene matches. Germline CDR1 is SGHNT and CDR2 is YYREEE (reference sequence). CDR3 DNA sequence: TGTGCCAGCAGCCGGGGACAGGGGGTATTTGGAAACACCATATATTTT. This codes for CASSRGQGVFGNTIYF.

J is TRBJ2-5 and V is TRBV3-1 (or the pseudogene TRBV3-2); no clear D gene. The CDR3 is made up of 11 amino acids. Trimming took 4 bases from V and 12 from J, leaving 12 bases between them. Germline V gives CDR1 LGHDT, CDR2 YNNKEL (reference sequence). The DNA of the CDR3 is TGTGCCAGCAGCCCCGGACGGGTGGAGTACTTC. Translated, it gives CASSPGRVEYF.

The chain recombines TRBV3-1 (or the pseudogene TRBV3-2) with TRBJ1-5; TRBD1 matches at 8 bases. The CDR3 has 16 residues. The junction had 8 bases not matched to a gene; V was cut back by 0 bases and J by 7 bases. Germline V lookup: CDR1 LGHDT, CDR2 YNNKEL (reference sequence). CDR3 nucleotides: TGTGCCAGCAGCCAAGATCCGCAGGGGGCGAGGCAGCCCCAGCATTTT. Amino acid sequence: CASSQDPQGARQPQHF.

This clone was detected only a few times. The gene calls are TRBV14 and TRBJ1-1; the D is unclear. The CDR3 is 13 residues long. Trimming left V 2 bases short and J 0 bases short, with 4 bases between. Germline-derived CDR1 and CDR2 are SGHDN and FVKESK. The CDR3 DNA is TGTGCCAGCAGCCAAAGTCTGAACACTGAAGCTTTCTTT. Protein product: CASSQSLNTEAFF. The full variable domain, with the rest looked up from reference TRBV14 and TRBJ1-1, is EAGVTQFPSHSVIEKGQTVTLRCDPISGHDNLYWYRRVMGKEIKFLLHFVKESKQDESGMPNNRFLAERTGGTYSTLKVQPAELEDSGVYFCASSQSLNTEAFFGQGTRLTVV.

The chain joins TRBV5-6 to TRBJ1-2; 7 bases fit TRBD1. The CDR3 is 15 amino acids. V shed 4 bases, J shed 0 bases, and the junction held 6 bases outside the gene matches. CDR1 is SGHDT and CDR2 is YYEEEE in the germline V gene. CDR3 loop: CASSLIQGPNYGYTF. The CDR3 coding sequence is TGTGCCAGCAGCCTAATACAGGGGCCTAACTATGGCTACACCTTC.

The chain couples TRBV5-1 to TRBJ2-3; possibly TRBD1 for D (7 bases). Germline V gene data show CDR1 as SGHRS and CDR2 as YFSETQ. The V gene lost 5 bases and the J gene lost 0 bases, with 25 bases spanning the gap. The length of the CDR3 is 19 residues. The CDR3 sequence is CASSFPTTYRGGSTDTQYF. The CDR3 region has the DNA TGCGCCAGCAGTTTTCCCACCACCTACAGGGGAGGAAGCACAGATACGCAGTATTTT.

This chain uses TRBV9 with TRBJ1-1; D is possibly TRBD1 (5 bases). CDR3 length equals 13 residues. In germline, CDR1 is SGDLS, CDR2 YYNGEE. Trimming left V 2 bases short and J 0 bases short, with 5 bases between. The CDR3 DNA is TGTGCCAGCAGCGTGACAGTGAACACTGAAGCTTTCTTT. It yields the protein CASSVTVNTEAFF.

The rearrangement uses TRBV9 and TRBJ1-2; 9 nucleotides match TRBD1. From germline, CDR1 is SGDLS and CDR2 YYNGEE. The CDR3 extends over 15 amino acids. V was clipped by 3 bases and J by 7 bases; unmatched bases: 10. Here the CDR3 DNA reads TGTGCCAGCAGCGCAACGGGACAGGGTATCTCTGGCTACACCTTC. It specifies CASSATGQGISGYTF.